This TCR beta chain was identified in a study of cytomegalovirus exposure and HLA in healthy donors. Regarding the study as a whole: CMV antigen specificity of a few CMV-associated chains was confirmed in vitro. Relative to the roughly 700-donor mean, N-insertions were reportedly fewer in an Asian-associated ancestry cluster in a later analysis.

Many counts were recorded for this clone. What it recognizes is unknown. The primer mix had 60 Vbeta and 13 Jbeta primers. Method: immunoSEQ multiplex PCR; TCRdb's copy keeps in-frame clones and lacks some. Of about 140,000 clones in the sample, almost 80% were seen once. The CDR3 is 11 residues long. V lost 7 bases, J lost 4 bases, and 8 bases lay in between. Germline V gene lookup returns CDR1 DFQATT and CDR2 SNEGSKA (reference sequence). The V gene is TRBV20-1, the J gene TRBJ2-1; D is unresolved. Sequences were obtained from PBMCs. The receptor was isolated from a woman aged 25-40 years in good health and CMV-seronegative. The CDR3 DNA follows: TGCAGTGGAAAGAGGTACAATGAGCAGTTCTTC. Protein sequence: CSGKRYNEQFF.